This TCR beta chain was identified during a study of blood T cells in healthy people across ages. A J-beta primer mix and a sample-barcoded 5' primer were used in a second PCR of about 7 to 12 cycles. MiXCR, applied by TCRdb to the 5' RACE reads, yields one record per CDR3 protein. The sample has about 670,000 distinct CDR3 sequences, over 40% seen once; the top ten hold 13%. Study-wide results and limits: Estimated diversity that came from one million T cells was considered an underestimate.

Every participating donor contributed roughly 11 milliliters of peripheral blood through a draw. PBMCs were isolated at a quantity of at least 6 million per sample. V was cut by 10 bases and J by 7 bases, with 19 bases left in between. The CDR3 extends over 14 amino acids. The germline gives CDR1 SNHLY, CDR2 FYNNEI. Regarding this clonotype: Its specificity is not known.

The chain carries TRBV2 and TRBJ1-4, with D possibly being TRBD1 (6 bases). This clonotype was obtained from a woman older than 75 in good health. The specimen was blood. The chain's CDR3 is CATRNAGVVEKLFF. CDR3 sequence (DNA): TGTGCCACCAGAAATGCAGGGGTAGTTGAAAAACTGTTTTTT.